The text below deals with one T cell receptor beta chain. The antigen this receptor binds is unknown. Base qualities are missing; no much larger clone stands one base away. The entry originates in a study of shared clonotypes between healthy human individuals (dated by TCRdb to 2018 to 2021). Some background on the complete study: The cohort included three men and a couple of women between 18 and 49 years of age. Per donor, three plates each were used for CD4 naive and CD4 memory, two for CD8 naive, and one for CD8 memory. To estimate repertoire size and how much clonotype sharing occurs between individuals, the study deeply sequenced the blood TCR repertoires of roughly 5 healthy adults. Between about 0.8 and 9 billion PBMCs per donor were obtained by leukapheresis. To increase sequencing depth and limit assay-specific biases, TCR repertoire library preparation and sequencing were carried out by different laboratories using diverse techniques.

Beyond this particular receptor, the publication reports: Larger estimated clonotype richness was generally found for naive subsets than for memory subsets. Pairwise subsampling indicated that sequencing depth was expected to affect the degree of clonotype sharing among donors. Sampling was limited to blood, and TCR repertoires in tissue likely differ from TCR repertoires in blood. The genetic and exposure-history diversity represented was limited by the small number of donors. Rarefaction of sorted-subset datasets indicated incomplete sequencing despite the large sequencing depth. Sharing across several donors was observed for around 5% of naive CD4, less than 4% of naive CD8, about 2.5% of memory CD4, and about 0.4% of memory CD8 clonotypes. Clonotypes shared by all four sorted-subset donors showed higher generation probabilities than non-shared clonotypes.

CD8 naive samples consisted of CD45RO-negative cells that were positively selected for CCR7, yielding a CD45RA+CCR7+ population without TemRA cells. Healthy HIV-negative adults with no recently reported acute infections or vaccinations were included as donors. Every donor was a Caucasian adult living in Nashville, Tennessee, USA. After blood collection by leukapheresis, PBMCs were isolated using Ficoll-Histopaque density gradient centrifugation and then cryopreserved in the vapor phase of liquid nitrogen. Analytical flow cytometry was used to check the purity and quantity of every magnetically sorted T cell population. Genomic DNA was isolated from each sorted fraction and quantified by UV absorbance on a Nanodrop 2000c. Using the deep immunoSEQ assay, TCR CDR3 regions were amplified from genomic DNA by multiplex PCR. Extracted genomic DNA from each cell subset was distributed evenly across all wells of several immunoSEQ 96-well plates, and each plate was treated as a replicate. Each replicate PCR for sorted subsets received around 0.2 ug genomic DNA, equal to roughly 33,000 T cell genomes. Purified libraries were quantified with a Qubit 3.0 fluorometer, sized on a Bioanalyzer 2100, and re-quantified with the KAPA Library Quantification kit. Every immunoSEQ 96-well plate was sequenced on a dedicated single-read 150-cycle Illumina NextSeq 550 flow cell. In the source study's methods: Because the immunoSEQ output included only junctional sequences and no quality scores, the filtering could not be the same as the filtering used for full-length reads. Sequences were annotated with PyIR, a Python wrapper for IgBLAST v1.9, and V/J genes and CDR3 were assigned using IMGT germline references. Reads were removed for weak V/J assignments (E-value above 1e-6), missing CDR3, stop codons, out-of-frame junctions, or ambiguous translated residues. V3J clonotypes were defined as sequences sharing the same inferred V gene, J gene, and CDR3 amino acid sequence. The percentage overlap between two repertoires was calculated by dividing the number of shared unique clonotypes by the size of the smaller repertoire. Three approaches were used to assess repertoire richness: RTK rarefaction, the Chao1 estimator, and Recon v2.1 estimates of unobserved clonotypes. Generation probabilities for all TCRbeta clonotypes obtained by the gDNA method from four donors were computed using OLGA. Held by TCRdb, this immuneACCESS table contains in-frame sequences only and omits some clones. Under half of the omission traces to an unresolved V gene where checked; the cause of the rest is unknown. D and trimming were read from the DNA, whereas the V and J calls and clone size are those reported in that table. The sample includes some 2,100,000 clones, with approximately 94% observed a single time. Together, the top ten hold 1.7% of the sample.

The CDR3 covers 13 residues, taking in both the cysteine and the phenylalanine. Only CDR3 DNA is held: 39 bases, read in frame from base 1. The germline V gene provides CDR1 SNHLY and CDR2 FYNNEI. At the junction V is shortened by 2 bases and J by 5 bases, with 9 bases in between. Sample: naive CD8+ T cells from PBMCs. The meaning of the sample's cell subset or site label: CD45RA+CCR7+. The rearranged chain carries TRBV2 and TRBJ2-5; the D gene is tentatively TRBD1 or TRBD2, each matching 6 bases. The TCR originated in a man aged 18 to 29 in good health. Some clones in this sample may be carry-over from other donors' samples. This receptor has the CDR3 CASSEWGAETQYF. The nucleotides read TGTGCCAGCAGTGAATGGGGGGCTGAGACCCAGTACTTC.